This T cell receptor beta chain appears in the sequencing data of a study of blood T cell repertoires in COVID-19. V was clipped by 4 bases and J by 7 bases, with 8 bases between them. The germline CDR1 and CDR2 sequences are LGHDT and YNNKEL (reference sequence). The CDR3 is 13 amino acids. Profiled with immunoSEQ multiplex PCR; TCRdb holds only in-frame clones, not every one. Among hundreds of thousands of clones listed, 85% to 90% were seen once. Material: PBMCs or T cells enriched from blood (not recorded which). The source is a woman in her late teens or twenties who had recovered from COVID-19. The rearrangement uses TRBV3-1 (or the pseudogene TRBV3-2) and TRBJ1-6, with a tentative D call TRBD1 (5 bases). The CDR3 bases are TGTGCCAGCAGCCTCAGACAGAATTCACCCCTCCACTTT. Translated, it gives CASSLRQNSPLHF.